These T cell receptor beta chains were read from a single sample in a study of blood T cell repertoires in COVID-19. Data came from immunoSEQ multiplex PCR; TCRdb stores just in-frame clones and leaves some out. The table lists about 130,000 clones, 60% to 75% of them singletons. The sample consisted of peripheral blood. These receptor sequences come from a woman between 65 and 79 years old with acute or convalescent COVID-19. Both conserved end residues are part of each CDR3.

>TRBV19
CASSPGTGRGGNQPQHF
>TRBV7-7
CASSLAAVGPTNTGELFF
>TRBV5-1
CASSLDRAETQYF
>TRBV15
CATSRGQGRMETQYF
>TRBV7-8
CASSLGTASYNEQFF
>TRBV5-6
CASSRQISGNTIYF
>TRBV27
CASSKTVRSYEQYF
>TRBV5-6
CASSPKDDRNNQPQHF
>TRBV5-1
CASTPGGDYGYTF
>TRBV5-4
CASSFIVAGGFSAPLHF
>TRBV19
CASKRDLTYNEQFF
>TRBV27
CASSLVGWSYNEQFF
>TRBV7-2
CASRELGGFGELFF
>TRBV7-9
CASSLGQNYGYTF
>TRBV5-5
CASTGIPDSPNTGELFF